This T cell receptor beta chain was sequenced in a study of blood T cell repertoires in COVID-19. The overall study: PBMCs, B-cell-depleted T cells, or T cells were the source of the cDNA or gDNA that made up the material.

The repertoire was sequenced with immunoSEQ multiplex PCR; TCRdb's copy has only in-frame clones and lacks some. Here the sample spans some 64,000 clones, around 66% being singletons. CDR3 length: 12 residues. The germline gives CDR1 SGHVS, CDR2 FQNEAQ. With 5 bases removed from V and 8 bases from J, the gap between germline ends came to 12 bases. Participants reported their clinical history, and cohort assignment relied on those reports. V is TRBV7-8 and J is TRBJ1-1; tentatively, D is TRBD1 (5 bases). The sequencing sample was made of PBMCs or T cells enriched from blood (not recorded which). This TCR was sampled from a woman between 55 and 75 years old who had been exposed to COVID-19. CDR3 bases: TGTGCCAGCAGCCCCCGGGGGAGAGAAGCTTTCTTT. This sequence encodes CASSPRGREAFF.